The entry below gives a single T cell receptor beta chain sequence along with its context. The antigen is unknown. This entry is derived from a study of graft-versus-host responses after intestinal transplantation. Sequencing was performed with immunoSEQ multiplex PCR; in TCRdb, only in-frame clones are kept and a portion is missing. The sample consists of 55,000 to 75,000 clones, approximately 87% of them appearing once. Germline V gene lookup returns CDR1 SQVTM and CDR2 ANQGSEA. With 5 bases removed from V and 0 bases from J, the gap between germline ends came to 13 bases. This CDR3 has 14 residues.

The sequencing used unstimulated CD4+ T cells sorted from spleen or lymph node cells, collected before transplant. The V call is TRBV29-1, the J call TRBJ1-1, with unresolved D. This clonotype originated in a human donor who was the organ donor for an intestinal transplant. CDR3 in amino acids: CSVLPHPLNTEAFF. CDR3 DNA sequence: TGCAGCGTTCTCCCACATCCCTTGAACACTGAAGCTTTCTTT.